This T cell receptor beta chain is from a study of T cells after yellow fever vaccination. The overall study: For low cell numbers, libraries were made with SMART-Seq v4 Ultra Low Input. Study-wide results and limits: Shared CD4/CD8 clonotypes were a small share, likely from convergent recombination. At around 96% for CD4 and just over 85% for CD8, most primary-vaccination clones showed up again after the booster.

The CDR3 runs to 12 residues. Between the trimmed V and J ends, which lost 4 bases and 7 bases, there was a span of 11 bases. Germline assignment: CDR1 SQVTM and CDR2 ANQGSEA. The study made its TCR cDNA through 5'RACE template switching. That step introduced a universal primer site along with UMIs. MiXCR was run by TCRdb on the 5' RACE reads, yielding one entry per CDR3 protein. The top ten clones hold roughly a sixth of a sample with approximately 510,000 distinct CDR3 sequences, less than 25% of them seen once. This clonotype has only a few counts. Its target is not known. The source is a man between 18 and 35 years old who received the YFV17D yellow fever vaccine. The V call is TRBV29-1, the J call TRBJ1-5, with D possibly TRBD1 on 5 matching bases. The sequenced sample was PBMCs, obtained roughly 20 days after the first yellow fever vaccination. CDR3 amino acids: CSVGGGGQPQHF. As DNA, the CDR3 is TGCAGCGTTGGGGGGGGAGGGCAGCCCCAGCATTTT.